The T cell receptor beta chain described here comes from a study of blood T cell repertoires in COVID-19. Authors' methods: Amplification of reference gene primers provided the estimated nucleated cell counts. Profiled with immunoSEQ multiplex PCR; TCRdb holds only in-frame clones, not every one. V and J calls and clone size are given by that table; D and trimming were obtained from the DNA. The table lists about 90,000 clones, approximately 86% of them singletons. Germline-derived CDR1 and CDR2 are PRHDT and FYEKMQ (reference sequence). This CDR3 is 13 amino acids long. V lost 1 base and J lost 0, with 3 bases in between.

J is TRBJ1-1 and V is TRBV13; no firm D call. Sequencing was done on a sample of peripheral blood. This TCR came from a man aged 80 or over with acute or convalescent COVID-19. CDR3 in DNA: TGTGCCAGCAGCTTAGCAGTGAACACTGAAGCTTTCTTT. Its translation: CASSLAVNTEAFF.